The sequence of this T cell receptor beta chain was determined in a study of T cell responses to AZD1222 COVID-19 vaccine (dated by TCRdb to the early 2020s). Study-level background: TCR sequencing was performed for roughly 240 trial participants, of whom some 200 were given two doses of AZD1222 and around 25 were given two doses of MenACWY control vaccine. Enrollment into the trials was organized by age into subgroups of 18-55, 56-69 and 70-plus years, and those subgroups contained approximately 150, 30 and 60 TCR-sequenced participants, respectively.

Overall results and qualifications from the work: Conclusions about previously exposed vaccinees are limited because only five to seven AZD1222 recipients were SARS-CoV-2 seropositive at baseline. Because no day 14 peak-response samples were available, repertoires were characterized only after the peak T cell response. In the small 56-69-year group, the increase in depth fell short of significance, most likely because of low power. Spike-specific TCR breadth and depth rose significantly after two AZD1222 doses compared with day 0 and with MenACWY recipients. Participants were mostly white British, with more females than males. The authors suggested clonal diversity may have been underestimated. Reportedly, close to half of the unique spike-specific TCRs recognized epitopes lying outside the regions that are mutated in the B.1.351 and B.1.1.7 variants. The vaccine-associated CD4 TCRs covered the entire spike protein, and the dominant responses fell in regions 160-218 and 743-854.

Sample time point, as interpreted from the label and publication: about 28 days (+/-7) after the second vaccine dose. AZD1222 recipients whose second dose came at about 4 weeks and those whose second dose came at about 12 weeks were combined into one group, since spike-specific TCR depth and breadth did not differ between the two schedules. Samples from vaccinated people were obtained from the UK trials COV001 and COV002, which included a single-blind randomized controlled phase 2/3 trial of AZD1222 (ChAdOx1 nCoV-19) in healthy adults. For TCRbeta chain sequencing, PBMC samples from trial participants were taken at day 0 and at day 28 after the second dose. A word on this clone: Its antigen is still unknown. Base qualities are missing; no much larger clone stands one base away.

The CDR3 regions of human TCRbeta chains were analyzed by immunosequencing. In the authors' own workflow: Repertoire TCRs were checked for matches against a reference library of SARS-CoV-2-specific TCRs that had been generated using the MIRA antigen-specificity platform. Breadth was defined as the fraction of unique TCRs that were SARS-CoV-2-associated, and depth was defined as the fraction of total T cells that were SARS-CoV-2-associated. Using the MIRA data, each spike-specific TCR was mapped to the spike region that the TCR reacts to and placed in a CD4 or CD8 class. Log10-transformed breadth and depth values were compared by one-way ANOVA with Sidak's multiple comparisons tests. Imported from immuneACCESS, the table was reduced by TCRdb to in-frame sequences with V and J called. These copies leave out some clones; in studies compared against another copy, an unresolved V gene accounts for under half, and the cause of the remainder is not known. V, J and clone size were drawn from that table, and D and trimming were deduced from the DNA. Recorded for this sample are 100,000 to 150,000 clones; more than 90% of them occurred a single time. The ten largest clonotypes hold roughly 1% of the sample.

CDR1 and CDR2 are drawn from the germline V gene: MNHNS, SASEGT. Reading from cysteine to phenylalanine, the CDR3 counts 14 amino acids. This entry keeps only the CDR3 DNA: 42 bases, framed from base 1. Trimming removed 3 bases from V and 4 bases from J; the gene matches leave 4 bases unexplained. This clonotype was obtained from an adult who received the AZD1222 COVID-19 vaccine. The specimen was peripheral blood, collected 28 days after the second AZD1222 dose. Recombination linked TRBV6-1 to TRBJ2-7, and 9 junctional nucleotides match TRBD1. The DNA is as follows: TGTGCCAGCAGTGACACGGGACAGGGATACGAGCAGTACTTC. Its protein reads: CASSDTGQGYEQYF.